Listed below are T cell receptor beta chains from one sample, sequenced in a study of blood T cell repertoires in COVID-19. Sequencing was performed with immunoSEQ multiplex PCR; in TCRdb, only in-frame clones are kept and a portion is missing. The sample has 300,000 to 400,000 clones, about 90% seen once. Sequencing was performed on peripheral blood. The receptor source for this set is a woman between 50 and 59 years old who had recovered from COVID-19. The CDR3 runs from the conserved cysteine through the conserved F or W. D genes are given only for firm matches. Clone size is not always given. Where it is, it says once, few, many or a class for expanded clones.

j_call d_call v_call clone_size cdr3_aa cdr3_nt
TRBJ1-5 TRBD1 TRBV7-2 . CASSSAQGVGQPQHF TGTGCCAGCAGCTCGGCACAGGGGGTCGGTCAGCCCCAGCATTTT
TRBJ1-5 . TRBV27 . CASSFQGMGSNQPQHF TGTGCCAGCAGTTTCCAGGGAATGGGTAGCAATCAGCCCCAGCATTTT
TRBJ2-7 TRBD1 TRBV19 . CASSSQRDRGYEQYF TGTGCCAGTAGTTCTCAGCGGGACAGGGGGTACGAGCAGTACTTC
TRBJ2-5 TRBD1 TRBV18 . CASSPNRDSQETQYF TGTGCCAGCTCACCGAATCGGGACAGTCAAGAGACCCAGTACTTC
TRBJ1-4 TRBD1 TRBV6-5 . CASSLQGVNEKLFF TGTGCCAGCAGTTTACAGGGGGTCAATGAAAAACTGTTTTTT
TRBJ2-7 TRBD1 TRBV28 . CASSRTGDGSYEQYF TGTGCCAGCAGCCGAACAGGGGACGGCTCCTACGAGCAGTACTTC
TRBJ2-7 TRBD1 TRBV28 once CASSPRGQGPYEQYF TGTGCCAGCAGTCCCCGGGGACAGGGCCCCTACGAGCAGTACTTC
TRBJ2-5 TRBD1 TRBV7-2 . CASSSRDSQETQYF TGTGCCAGCAGCTCCCGGGACAGCCAAGAGACCCAGTACTTC
TRBJ1-3 . TRBV7-9 . CASSLGPQSGNTIYF TGTGCCAGCAGCTTAGGCCCCCAGTCCGGAAACACCATATATTTT
TRBJ2-7 TRBD2 TRBV10-3 . CAISEGTSGRYEQYF TGTGCCATCAGTGAAGGGACTAGCGGGAGATACGAGCAGTACTTC
TRBJ1-1 . TRBV4-2 . CASSHLGGAEAFF TGTGCCAGCAGCCACCTAGGAGGCGCTGAAGCTTTCTTT
TRBJ2-1 TRBD2 TRBV19 few CASMPRLAGGLNEQFF TGTGCCAGTATGCCCCGACTAGCGGGAGGGCTCAATGAGCAGTTCTTC
TRBJ2-3 . TRBV9 . CASSSLAESSTDTQYF TGTGCCAGCAGCTCATTAGCGGAATCTAGCACAGATACGCAGTATTTT
TRBJ2-5 . TRBV4-3 . CASSQEAARIETQYF TGCGCCAGCAGCCAAGAGGCGGCGCGAATAGAGACCCAGTACTTC
TRBJ2-5 . TRBV25-1 . CASRPPGPQTQYF TGTGCCAGCAGGCCCCCGGGTCCCCAGACCCAGTACTTC
TRBJ1-2 . TRBV2 . CASSEAGVGYTF TGTGCCAGCAGTGAAGCCGGGGTAGGCTACACCTTC
TRBJ2-7 . TRBV20-1 . CSARLPYEQYF TGCAGTGCGAGGCTACCCTACGAGCAGTACTTC
TRBJ2-4 TRBD2 TRBV5-4 . CASSLAGLAEIQYF TGTGCCAGCAGCCTAGCCGGACTAGCGGAAATTCAGTACTTC
TRBJ2-3 . TRBV4-3 . CASSQGGGPTDTQYF TGCGCCAGCAGCCAAGGAGGGGGTCCTACAGATACGCAGTATTTT
TRBJ2-1 TRBD1 TRBV19 . CASSRGTGSSYNEQFF TGTGCCAGTAGTAGAGGGACAGGAAGCTCCTACAATGAGCAGTTCTTC
TRBJ2-5 TRBD2 TRBV3-1/TRBV3-2 . CASSQERLAGGRSETQYF TGTGCCAGCAGCCAAGAACGACTAGCGGGCGGGAGGTCGGAGACCCAGTACTTC
TRBJ2-1 . TRBV4-2 few CASSQELAVYNEQFF TGTGCCAGCAGCCAAGAATTAGCAGTCTACAATGAGCAGTTCTTC
TRBJ2-5 . TRBV4-1 . CASSQERQQETQYF TGCGCCAGCAGCCAAGAGAGACAGCAAGAGACCCAGTACTTC
TRBJ1-2 . TRBV19 . CASNQGRGGYTF TGTGCCAGTAACCAGGGTAGAGGAGGCTACACCTTC
TRBJ1-4 TRBD1 TRBV19 . CASRDRINEKLFF TGTGCCAGCCGGGACAGGATTAATGAAAAACTGTTTTTT
TRBJ2-2 . TRBV6-5 . CASRRTGMNTGELFF TGTGCCAGCAGACGAACAGGGATGAACACCGGGGAGCTGTTTTTT
TRBJ1-2 TRBD1 TRBV5-1 . CASSLGQGNYGYTF TGCGCCAGCAGCTTGGGACAGGGTAACTATGGCTACACCTTC
TRBJ2-2 TRBD1 TRBV15 . CATSRDRTGGRELFF TGTGCCACCAGCAGAGATCGGACAGGGGGTCGGGAGCTGTTTTTT
TRBJ1-5 . TRBV7-8 . CASSLSGAGRQPQHF TGTGCCAGCAGCTTAAGCGGGGCAGGGCGCCAGCCCCAGCATTTT
TRBJ1-2 TRBD1 TRBV7-9 . CASSLGQDYGYTF TGTGCCAGCAGCCTGGGACAGGACTATGGCTACACCTTC
TRBJ1-1 TRBD1 TRBV6-5 . CASSYPGQVNTEAFF TGTGCCAGCAGTTACCCCGGACAGGTCAACACTGAAGCTTTCTTT
TRBJ2-5 TRBD2 TRBV19 . CASSMGLAGAQETQYF TGTGCCAGCAGTATGGGGTTAGCGGGTGCGCAAGAGACCCAGTACTTC
TRBJ1-1 . TRBV5-4 . CASSLGSGLVGAFF TGTGCCAGCAGCTTGGGTAGTGGGCTTGTAGGAGCTTTCTTT
TRBJ2-5 TRBD1 TRBV28 . CASSSRQGWIGFETQYF TGTGCCAGCAGTTCACGACAGGGATGGATTGGGTTCGAGACCCAGTACTTC
TRBJ2-3 TRBD2 TRBV4-3 . CASSQDWGGTQYF TGCGCCAGCAGCCAAGATTGGGGGGGAACGCAGTATTTT
TRBJ2-5 TRBD2 TRBV7-3 . CASSPRASGQETQYF TGTGCCAGCAGCCCCCGAGCTAGCGGACAAGAGACCCAGTACTTC
TRBJ1-2 . TRBV6-5 . CASKADNYGYTF TGTGCCAGCAAAGCGGATAATTATGGCTACACCTTC
TRBJ1-2 . TRBV30 . CAWSVVQGNGYTF TGTGCCTGGAGTGTTGTACAGGGAAATGGCTACACCTTC